The next 18 T cell receptor beta chains were all read from a single sample in a study of somatic mutations in cytotoxic T cells in rheumatoid arthritis. Method: immunoSEQ multiplex PCR; TCRdb's copy keeps in-frame clones and lacks some. In the table there are under 15,000 clones, around 86% of which are singletons. The sequenced sample consisted of CD8+ T cells sorted from blood. The receptors shown here come from an older woman in good health.

This CDR3 reads CASRLSSPRSEIIPYEQYV. In DNA form, the CDR3 reads TGTGCAAGTCGCTTATCGTCTCCCCGGAGTGAAATAATCCCCTACGAGCAGTACGTC. The J gene is TRBJ2-7, the V gene TRBV12-2; the DNA was not compared with TRBD2, the D call given in the table. TRBV12-2 is deemed a pseudogene. The CDR3 has 19 amino acids.

V usage is TRBV9 and J usage is TRBJ2-3; 7 bases align to TRBD1. CDR3 length: 15 amino acids. The junction had 5 bases not matched to a gene; V was cut back by 0 bases and J by 4 bases. CDR1 and CDR2 from the germline V gene are SGDLS and YYNGEE. In DNA form, the CDR3 reads TGTGCCAGCAGCGTAGAAGGGGGCCCCGCAGATACGCAGTATTTT. Encoded protein: CASSVEGGPADTQYF.

V gene TRBV11-2 combines with J gene TRBJ2-4; TRBD1 matches at 8 bases. This CDR3 has 14 amino acids. V gave up 1 base and J gave up 8 bases; unmatched junction bases: 4. The V gene's germline CDR1 is SGHAT and CDR2 FQNNGV. The CDR3 DNA reads TGTGCCAGCAGCTTAGTCCGGACAGGGTACATTCAGTACTTC. This encodes CASSLVRTGYIQYF.

The chain has TRBV29-1 and TRBJ1-2, with 9 nucleotides matching TRBD1. The germline CDR1 and CDR2 sequences are SQVTM and ANQGSEA. Trimming cost V 0 bases and J 7 bases; bases outside gene matches: 9. The CDR3 consists of 15 residues. Here the CDR3 reads CSVEDLGGQGGGYTF. The CDR3 coding sequence is TGCAGCGTTGAAGATCTAGGGGGACAGGGAGGTGGCTACACCTTC.

CDR3 coding DNA: TGTGCCAGCAGCCCCACCCGGGCCTCAGGGGGCGTTTTCAATCAGCCCCAGCATTTT. Translated: CASSPTRASGGVFNQPQHF. The chain is built from TRBV2 and TRBJ1-5; the match to TRBD1 covers 8 bases. Trimming at V came to 6 bases and at J to 3 bases, leaving 19 bases not matched to a gene. The CDR3 has 19 residues. Germline values: CDR1 SNHLY, CDR2 FYNNEI.

The chain joins TRBV11-2 to TRBJ2-1, with TRBD2 matching over 11 bases. The CDR3 covers 18 residues. V lost 2 bases, J lost 8 bases, and 14 bases stayed unmatched. The V gene's germline CDR1 is SGHAT and CDR2 FQNNGV. The CDR3 loop is CASSLRLAGGYLMDEQFF. The DNA of the CDR3 is TGTGCCAGCAGCTTAAGGCTAGCGGGGGGATACCTTATGGATGAGCAGTTCTTC. The full variable domain, with the rest looked up from reference TRBV11-2 and TRBJ2-1, is EAGVAQSPRYKIIEKRQSVAFWCNPISGHATLYWYQQILGQGPKLLIQFQNNGVVDDSQLPKDRFSAERLKGVDSTLKIQPAKLEDSAVYLCASSLRLAGGYLMDEQFFGPGTRLTVL.

This chain uses TRBV7-9 with TRBJ2-2; D is unclear. Trimming shortened V by 1 base and J by 0 bases, and 9 bases separated the two germline ends. The CDR3 has 16 amino acids. Germline V lookup: CDR1 SEHNR, CDR2 FQNEAQ (reference sequence). Here the CDR3 reads CASSLGAITNTGELFF. In DNA form, the CDR3 reads TGTGCCAGCAGCTTAGGGGCGATTACGAACACCGGGGAGCTGTTTTTT.

CDR3 loop: CASSSAGEAFF. The DNA for the CDR3 is TGTGCCAGCAGCTCGGCGGGTGAAGCTTTCTTT. The chain couples TRBV6-5 to TRBJ1-1; unclear D gene. Trimming cost V 6 bases and J 7 bases, with 9 bases left between them. Looked up from germline, CDR1 is MNHEY and CDR2 is SVGAGI. CDR3 length: 11 amino acids.

This clone was seen more than once but under ten times. V gene TRBV6-5 combines with J gene TRBJ2-1, with 10 bases aligning to TRBD2. The CDR3 contains 15 residues. J lost 4 bases, V lost 0 bases, and 0 bases had no gene match. Germline-derived CDR1 and CDR2 are MNHEY and SVGAGI. The CDR3 sequence: CASSYSSGGYNEQFF. In DNA, the CDR3 is TGTGCCAGCAGTTACTCTAGCGGGGGGTACAATGAGCAGTTCTTC.

The chain is built from TRBV2 and TRBJ2-1; 13 bases map to TRBD2. J was trimmed by 7 bases and V by 11 bases; bases with no gene match: 8. The CDR3 runs 14 residues. Germline V gene sequence: CDR1 SNHLY, CDR2 FYNNEI. CDR3 bases: TGTGCCTTCCGAGGGACTAGCGGGGCGAATGAGCAGTTCTTC. Residues: CAFRGTSGANEQFF. Full variable domain (outside the CDR3, taken from reference TRBV2 and TRBJ2-1): EPEVTQTPSHQVTQMGQEVILRCVPISNHLYFYWYRQILGQKVEFLVSFYNNEISEKSEIFDDQFSVERPDGSNFTLKIRSTKLEDSAMYFCAFRGTSGANEQFFGPGTRLTVL.

This chain uses TRBV6-4 with TRBJ2-3, with 7 bases lining up with TRBD1. Trimming at V came to 2 bases and at J to 2 bases, leaving 1 base not matched to a gene. CDR3 length: 14 amino acids. Germline CDR1 and CDR2: MRHNA and SNTAGT. CDR3: CASSDGQDTDTQYF. CDR3 sequence (DNA): TGTGCCAGCAGTGACGGACAGGACACAGATACGCAGTATTTT.

In its sample, this clone was seen a few times. The V gene is TRBV7-2, the J gene TRBJ2-7; 9 nucleotides line up with TRBD1. Trimming removed 2 bases from V and 3 bases from J; junction bases left unmatched: 5. The CDR3 is 15 amino acids. Germline loops: CDR1 SGHTA, CDR2 FQGNSA. The CDR3 coding sequence is TGTGCCAGCAGCTTAACGACAGGGGGGGACTACGAGCAGTACTTC. Amino acid sequence: CASSLTTGGDYEQYF.

This chain uses TRBV7-3 with TRBJ1-1, with no clear D. The CDR3 is 13 residues long. Germline CDR1 is SGHTA and CDR2 is FQGTGA. V shed 2 bases and J shed 1 base, with 5 bases lying between them. CDR3 loop: CASSLRGNTEAFF. CDR3 DNA sequence: TGTGCCAGCAGCTTACGGGGGAACACTGAAGCTTTCTTT.

V and J are TRBV15 and TRBJ2-1; 11 bases map to TRBD2. In germline, CDR1 is LNHNV, CDR2 YYDKDF (reference sequence). The V segment lost 8 bases and the J segment 3 bases; nucleotides outside the gene matches: 12. The CDR3 is 17 amino acids. DNA of the CDR3: TGTGCCACCGGGGGGGCTAGCGGGGGGATTTTCTACAATGAGCAGTTCTTC. Translating it yields CATGGASGGIFYNEQFF. Drawing the rest from reference TRBV15 and TRBJ2-1, the complete variable domain is DAMVIQNPRYQVTQFGKPVTLSCSQTLNHNVMYWYQQKSSQAPKLLFHYYDKDFNNEADTPDNFQSRRPNTSFCFLDIRSPGLGDTAMYLCATGGASGGIFYNEQFFGPGTRLTVL.

This clone showed up just once. The gene calls are TRBV5-8 and TRBJ1-5; D is unresolved. The V and J ends lost 0 bases and 0 bases respectively, with 4 bases between them. There are 14 residues in the CDR3. Germline loops: CDR1 SGHTS, CDR2 YDEGEE. CDR3 sequence reads: CASSLDSSNQPQHF. CDR3 nucleotides: TGTGCCAGCAGCTTGGACAGTAGCAATCAGCCCCAGCATTTT. The full variable domain, rest sourced from reference TRBV5-8 and TRBJ1-5, is EAGVTQSPTHLIKTRGQQATLRCSPISGHTSVYWYQQALGLGLQFLLWYDEGEERNRGNFPPRFSGRQFPNYSSELNVNALELEDSALYLCASSLDSSNQPQHFGDGTRLSIL.

This clone was detected a few times. The genes are TRBV7-2 and TRBJ1-6, with no clear D. The V gene's germline CDR1 is SGHTA and CDR2 FQGNSA. Trimming pared 5 bases from V and 3 bases from J, leaving 11 bases between. This CDR3 spans 15 amino acids. CDR3 sequence: CASSQERNYNSPLHF. The CDR3 DNA reads as TGTGCCAGCAGCCAAGAGAGGAACTATAATTCACCCCTCCACTTT.

The J gene is TRBJ1-2, the V gene TRBV20-1; weak D call: TRBD1 (6 bases). Germline V CDR1 and CDR2: DFQATT, SNEGSKA (reference sequence). This CDR3 is 11 amino acids long. Between the trimmed V and J ends, which lost 3 bases and 8 bases, there was a span of 10 bases. In DNA form, the CDR3 reads TGCAGTGCTAGGGACAGCCGAGGCTACACCTTC. This sequence encodes CSARDSRGYTF.

The rearrangement uses TRBV2 and TRBJ1-6; 10 nucleotides match TRBD1. Germline V lookup: CDR1 SNHLY, CDR2 FYNNEI. The CDR3 consists of 14 residues. Trimming at V came to 5 bases and at J to 10 bases, leaving 5 bases not matched to a gene. The CDR3 here is CASSRGQGTSPLHF. CDR3 nucleotide sequence: TGTGCCAGCAGTCGGGGACAGGGGACCTCACCCCTCCACTTT.